Presented here are 16 T cell receptor beta chains from one specimen sequenced in a study of T cell repertoires in cytomegalovirus infection. These TCRs' antigens remain unknown. TCRdb re-called the reads through MiXCR, storing one row per CDR3 protein. This sample yields roughly 130,000 distinct CDR3 sequences, of which 20% to 30% are seen a single time; 30% to 40% belongs to the top ten. Sequencing input: PBMCs, sequenced either directly or after in vitro stimulation (not recorded which). The source of these receptors is a human donor in good health (CMV status not recorded). Some clones in this sample may be carry-over from other donors' samples.

A note on this clonotype: At one end, the junction sequence differs from germline, possibly due to a read error. The rearrangement uses TRBV19 and TRBJ2-1; tentatively, D is TRBD2 (6 bases). The CDR3 spans 15 residues. Germline lookup yields CDR1 LNHDA and CDR2 SQIVND (reference sequence). Here the CDR3 DNA reads TGTGCCAGTAGTATAGGGCGGGGTGCCTACAATGAGCAGTTATTC. Translating it yields CASSIGRGAYNEQLF.

The rearrangement uses TRBV30 and TRBJ1-1; D is uncertain. CDR3 length: 15 amino acids. V gave up 0 bases and J gave up 0 bases, with 11 bases separating them. Looked up from germline, CDR1 is GTSNPN and CDR2 is SVGIG (reference sequence). The CDR3 reads CAWSVHPDVNTEAFF. The CDR3 nucleotides read TGTGCCTGGAGTGTACACCCAGATGTGAACACTGAAGCTTTCTTT. The variable domain in full, completed from reference TRBV30 and TRBJ1-1, reads SQTIHQWPATLVQPVGSPLSLECTVEGTSNPNLYWYRQAAGRGLQLLFYSVGIGQISSEVPQNLSASRPQDRQFILSSKKLLLSDSGFYLCAWSVHPDVNTEAFFGQGTRLTVV.

This clonotype has at least ten counts. V and J are TRBV19 and TRBJ1-3; 8 bases agree with TRBD1. CDR1 LNHDA and CDR2 SQIVND come from the germline V gene (reference sequence). This CDR3 has 16 residues. J was trimmed by 0 bases and V by 5 bases; bases with no gene match: 6. The CDR3 reads CASSARQGSSGNTIYF. The CDR3 region has the DNA TGTGCCAGTAGTGCCAGACAGGGGAGCTCTGGAAACACCATATATTTT.

This chain joins TRBV12-3 or TRBV12-4 and TRBJ2-3, with 7 bases that match TRBD2. The J segment lost 0 bases and the V segment lost 6 bases, leaving 24 bases of the junction unmatched. The CDR3 is 21 residues long. In DNA form, the CDR3 reads TGTGCCAGCAGACGGATCTACGGCGGGAGCGACCCTCCTGCTAGCACAGATACGCAGTATTTT. This encodes CASRRIYGGSDPPASTDTQYF.

This clonotype was detected only a few times. The rearrangement uses TRBV12-3 or TRBV12-4 and TRBJ1-1; D may be TRBD1 (5 bases). V was clipped by 5 bases and J by 3 bases, with 13 bases between them. The CDR3 is 14 residues long. In DNA form, the CDR3 reads TGTGCCAGCAGTGCCCGGGGGGACGACACTGAAGCTTTCTTT. Protein product: CASSARGDDTEAFF.

This clonotype was detected many times. This rearrangement joins TRBV7-2 to TRBJ2-3; 12 bases fit TRBD2. J gave up 0 bases and V 1 base, and 11 bases lay outside the gene matches. Germline V gives CDR1 SGHTA, CDR2 FQGNSA. The CDR3 covers 20 residues. Written as DNA, the CDR3 is TGTGCCAGCAGCTTAGTGCCTAGCGGGAGGGTGGGGGGTAGCACAGATACGCAGTATTTT. Amino acid sequence: CASSLVPSGRVGGSTDTQYF.

The J gene is TRBJ2-1, the V gene TRBV13; 7 nucleotides agree with TRBD1. The CDR3 loop spans 13 amino acids. V trimming: 5 bases; J trimming: 8 bases; junction bases outside the gene matches: 6. Looked up from germline, CDR1 is PRHDT and CDR2 is FYEKMQ (reference sequence). The CDR3 is CASSLNRGHEQFF. In DNA form, the CDR3 reads TGTGCCAGCAGCCTGAATAGGGGGCATGAGCAGTTCTTC.

The CDR3 loop is CASSLVREAAGELFF. The CDR3 DNA follows: TGTGCCAGCAGCTTAGTTCGGGAGGCGGCCGGGGAGCTGTTTTTT. The chain carries TRBV7-2 and TRBJ2-2, with 7 bases identical to TRBD2. CDR3 size: 15 residues. Germline lookup yields CDR1 SGHTA and CDR2 FQGNSA. V lost 1 base, J lost 6 bases, and 5 bases stayed unmatched.

This clonotype was detected a few times. The chain couples TRBV12-3 or TRBV12-4 to TRBJ1-3; 8 nucleotides agree with TRBD1. Germline trimming cut 6 bases from V and 6 bases from J; bases unmatched to any gene: 13. CDR3 length equals 16 residues. In DNA form, the CDR3 reads TGTGCCAGCAGCTTCCGCGTAGGGCAGGGGGCAAACACCATATATTTT. Its protein is CASSFRVGQGANTIYF.

The chain recombines TRBV6-2 or TRBV6-3 with TRBJ2-5; the D gene is possibly TRBD1 (5 bases). Trimming removed 2 bases at V and 2 bases at J, with 9 bases between. Per germline, CDR1 MNHEY and CDR2 SVGEGT. The CDR3 length is 14 residues. The CDR3 loop reads CASSYVTAQETQYF. As DNA, the CDR3 is TGTGCCAGCAGTTACGTGACAGCTCAAGAGACCCAGTACTTC.

This clonotype was found a few times. The J gene is TRBJ1-4, the V gene TRBV19; possible D gene TRBD1, 5 bases. CDR3 length: 15 amino acids. V lost 5 bases, J lost 8 bases, and 18 bases lay in between. The germline V gene encodes CDR1 LNHDA and CDR2 SQIVND (reference sequence). CDR3 in amino acids: CASSGHRDGAEKLFF. The CDR3 nucleotides read TGTGCCAGTAGTGGCCACCGGGACGGGGCGGAAAAACTGTTTTTT.

The genes are TRBV12-3 or TRBV12-4 and TRBJ2-7; D tentatively fits TRBD1 or TRBD2 (5 bases each). The CDR3 loop spans 15 amino acids. The V end was cut by 2 bases, the J end by 5 bases, with 16 bases between. The CDR3 loop is CASSLRGQGEDEQYF. DNA for the CDR3: TGTGCCAGCAGTTTACGGGGCCAGGGAGAGGACGAGCAGTACTTC.

This clonotype was seen a handful of times. The chain recombines TRBV28 with TRBJ1-5; D is possibly TRBD1 (5 bases). This CDR3 has 14 amino acids. Germline CDR1 and CDR2: MDHEN and SYDVKM. The germline V and J ends were trimmed by 6 bases and 0 bases, with 9 bases remaining between them. CDR3: CASRTVISNQPQHF. Here the CDR3 DNA reads TGTGCCAGCAGGACAGTGATTAGCAATCAGCCCCAGCATTTT.

The sample holds a few counts of this clonotype. The rearrangement uses TRBV7-9 and TRBJ2-1; D is unclear. V gave up 1 base and J gave up 9 bases, with 4 bases separating them. The germline V gene has CDR1 SEHNR and CDR2 FQNEAQ (reference sequence). The CDR3 totals 11 residues. CDR3 nucleotides: TGTGCCAGCAGCTTAGTGTCTGAGCAGTTCTTC. Its translation: CASSLVSEQFF.

This chain links TRBV28 with TRBJ1-1; possibly TRBD1 for D (6 bases). The CDR3 is made up of 17 amino acids. Germline V lookup: CDR1 MDHEN, CDR2 SYDVKM. The ends were cut back, 5 bases at V and 1 base at J, with 20 bases in the middle. The CDR3 DNA follows: TGTGCCAGCAGTACGGCGGGTTTAAAGGGGGGGAACACTGAAGCTTTCTTT. Translated, it gives CASSTAGLKGGNTEAFF.

This clonotype was detected ten times or more. The rearrangement links TRBV7-2 to TRBJ1-6; possibly TRBD1 for D (6 bases). V lost 2 bases, J lost 8 bases, and 10 bases lay in between. This CDR3 contains 14 residues. Germline V gene data show CDR1 as SGHTA and CDR2 as FQGNSA. The CDR3 region is CASSLQGPYSPLHF. CDR3 in DNA: TGTGCCAGCAGCTTACAGGGGCCATATTCACCCCTCCACTTT.